This T cell receptor (beta chain) was recorded in a study of T-cell reconstitution after alpha-beta-depleted transplantation in children. Study-level findings and limits: Expanded graft clones numbering several hundred reportedly gave rise to alpha-beta T cells about two months after transplant. The main origin of T-cell counts and diversity one year after transplant was newly produced T cells. TCRbeta diversity was high at day 60 in some patients (a result of surviving recipient T cells and thymic progenitors).

This clonotype appeared a few times. Its cognate antigen is unknown. TCRbeta library preparation incorporated unique molecular identifiers. One entry per CDR3 protein, called by TCRdb with MiXCR from the PCR reads. The data hold some 440,000 distinct CDR3 sequences, with around 15% observed a single time. The germline gives CDR1 MNHEY, CDR2 SVGAGI. The CDR3 is made up of 14 amino acids. J was trimmed by 8 bases and V by 6 bases; bases with no gene match: 8. The receptor's source is a boy under two years old who had a stem cell transplant for Wiskott-Aldrich syndrome, so the T cells may come from the graft donor. The chain joins TRBV6-5 to TRBJ2-1; 9 bases fit TRBD2. Specimen: PBMCs, mostly from graft donor cells, collected 360 days after TCRalphabeta/CD19-depleted stem cell transplant. The CDR3 DNA follows: TGTGCCAGCAGACGATTTGGCGGGGGGGATGAGCAGTTCTTC. Its protein product is CASRRFGGGDEQFF.